The 17 T cell receptor beta chains listed next were all sequenced from one sample in a study of T-cell memory formation after mild COVID-19. One entry per CDR3 protein results from TCRdb running MiXCR on the 5' RACE reads. The sample carries just over 350,000 distinct CDR3 sequences, 13% to 15% recorded once. The sequenced material came from PBMCs or a T cell subset sorted from them (not recorded which). Receptor source: a young man who had mild COVID-19 (a few samples of this study predate the infection). Cell type and time point are not known.

V is TRBV25-1 and J is TRBJ2-3; tentative D call: TRBD2 (7 bases). The CDR3 runs to 16 residues. Germline values: CDR1 MGHDK, CDR2 SYGVNS. Between the trimmed V and J ends, which lost 1 base and 2 bases, there was a span of 13 bases. The CDR3 reads CASSELGGGNTDTQYF. CDR3 in DNA: TGTGCCAGCAGTGAATTGGGCGGGGGCAACACAGATACGCAGTATTTT.

The table lists this clonotype with a few counts. V gene TRBV19 combines with J gene TRBJ1-2; the match to TRBD1 covers 10 bases. Germline CDR1 reads LNHDA; CDR2 reads SQIVND (reference sequence). This CDR3 is 15 amino acids long. Trimming cost V 7 bases and J 6 bases; bases outside gene matches: 11. CDR3: CASTKDRGALNGYTF. In DNA form, the CDR3 reads TGTGCCAGTACAAAGGACAGGGGGGCCCTTAATGGCTACACCTTC.

This clonotype was picked up many times. At one boundary the junction diverges from the germline segment, which might be a read error. The chain links TRBV27 to TRBJ2-5, with D tentatively TRBD1 (5 bases). The CDR3 is 13 residues long. CDR1 is MNHEY, CDR2 SMNVEV, per germline (reference sequence). CDR3 protein: CASSPTIGVLRYF. For the CDR3, the DNA is TGTGCCAGCAGCCCGACGATAGGGGTCCTTCGTTATTTC.

The chain's CDR3 is CASSPPEEQGGEKLFF. CDR3 sequence (DNA): TGTGCCAGCTCACCACCGGAGGAACAGGGGGGTGAAAAACTGTTTTTT. The chain uses TRBV18 and TRBJ1-4; 8 nucleotides agree with TRBD1. Germline CDR1 and CDR2: KGHSH and LQKENI. The CDR3 has 16 amino acids. V was clipped by 0 bases and J by 7 bases; unmatched bases: 7.

The chain uses TRBV20-1 and TRBJ2-7; D unclear. The V gene's germline CDR1 is DFQATT and CDR2 SNEGSKA (reference sequence). The V and J ends lost 3 bases and 5 bases respectively, with 14 bases between them. CDR3 size: 13 residues. CDR3 DNA: TGCAGTGCTAGCGCTGAAAGGTTAGACGAGCAGTACGTC. Its translation is CSASAERLDEQYV.

In this sample, this clonotype turned up a few times. The gene calls are TRBV7-9 and TRBJ1-1; 7 nucleotides match TRBD1. After removal of 8 bases from V and 4 bases from J, the junction contained 7 bases not matched to a gene. The CDR3 consists of 13 residues. Germline CDR1 is SEHNR and CDR2 is FQNEAQ (reference sequence). This CDR3 reads CASPDSGGTEAFF. The CDR3 DNA reads TGTGCCAGCCCGGACTCAGGGGGCACTGAAGCTTTCTTT.

This clonotype was seen a few times. This chain uses TRBV29-1 with TRBJ2-5; unclear D gene. Trimming cost V 1 base and J 2 bases, with 17 bases left between them. Per germline, CDR1 SQVTM and CDR2 ANQGSEA. This CDR3 has 16 residues. This CDR3 is CSVEGLSEWGQETQYF. CDR3 coding DNA: TGCAGCGTTGAAGGTCTAAGCGAGTGGGGTCAAGAGACCCAGTACTTC.

The rearrangement joins TRBV5-1 to TRBJ1-1, with D unclear. Looked up from germline, CDR1 is SGHRS and CDR2 is YFSETQ. V was cut by 7 bases and J by 1 base, with 11 bases left in between. The CDR3 is 13 amino acids. CDR3: CASRVVTNTEAFF. CDR3 nucleotide sequence: TGCGCCAGCCGCGTAGTGACGAACACTGAAGCTTTCTTT.

The CDR3, as DNA: TGTGCCAGCAGCTCTTCAGGGGGGGCCTACGAGCAGTACGTC. This encodes CASSSSGGAYEQYV. The chain uses TRBV7-2 and TRBJ2-7, with D perhaps matching TRBD1 or TRBD2 (7 bases each). V lost 4 bases to trimming and J lost 2 bases, with 12 bases between them. The CDR3 consists of 14 residues. Germline CDR1 is SGHTA and CDR2 is FQGNSA.

This clonotype has more than one count but fewer than ten. The genes are TRBV4-3 and TRBJ2-3; D is possibly TRBD1 (6 bases). Germline assignment: CDR1 LGHNA and CDR2 YSLEER. The CDR3 runs 14 residues. V lost 0 bases, J lost 5 bases, and 9 bases lay in between. CDR3 amino acids: CASSQEGARDTQYF. For the CDR3, the DNA is TGCGCCAGCAGCCAAGAGGGGGCGAGAGATACGCAGTATTTT.

This clonotype was observed a handful of times. The gene calls are TRBV6-2 or TRBV6-3 and TRBJ2-1; D assignment may be TRBD1 or TRBD2 (6 bases each). The CDR3 length is 15 residues. Germline lookup yields CDR1 MNHEY and CDR2 SVGEGT. The V end lost 2 bases, the J end lost 2 bases, and 10 bases lay between the germline ends. CDR3 region: CASSYNGGPYNEQFF. CDR3 nucleotide sequence: TGTGCCAGCAGTTACAATGGGGGGCCCTACAATGAGCAGTTCTTC.

V usage is TRBV12-3 or TRBV12-4 and J usage is TRBJ1-2, with D hard to call. This CDR3 contains 14 residues. Trimming took off 5 bases at V and 4 bases at J, with 14 bases between the two ends. CDR3 amino acids: CASSPSPRIYGYTF. DNA of the CDR3: TGTGCCAGCAGTCCTTCCCCTCGAATCTATGGCTACACCTTC.

This clonotype showed up many times. The chain employs TRBV7-2 and TRBJ1-1; D perhaps matches TRBD1 (6 bases). The CDR3 runs 13 residues. The germline V gene has CDR1 SGHTA and CDR2 FQGNSA. V lost 4 bases, J lost 4 bases, and 10 bases lay in between. Written as DNA, the CDR3 is TGTGCCAGCAGCTCACAGGGATCCACTGAAGCTTTCTTT. Encoded protein: CASSSQGSTEAFF.

This clonotype has more than one count but fewer than ten. V and J are TRBV20-1 and TRBJ1-1; D is uncertain. The CDR3 is made up of 10 amino acids. V was clipped by 4 bases and J by 3 bases, with 3 bases between them. CDR1 and CDR2 (germline): DFQATT, SNEGSKA (reference sequence). The DNA for the CDR3 is TGCAGTGCTAAGTACACTGAAGCTTTCTTT. Its translation is CSAKYTEAFF.

This clonotype was recorded a few times. This sequence joins TRBV20-1 and TRBJ2-7; D not certain. The V gene lost 3 bases and the J gene lost 0 bases, with 21 bases spanning the gap. The CDR3 is 17 residues long. Germline lookup yields CDR1 DFQATT and CDR2 SNEGSKA (reference sequence). The CDR3 DNA follows: TGCAGTGCTAGCCAGCTGGGTCGGGCGTACAGCTCCTACGAGCAGTACGTC. Translating it yields CSASQLGRAYSSYEQYV.

In this sample, this clonotype turned up many times. The genes are TRBV6-5 and TRBJ2-5; D might be TRBD2 (6 bases). From germline, CDR1 is MNHEY and CDR2 SVGAGI. V gave up 1 base and J gave up 2 bases, with 8 bases separating them. CDR3 length equals 14 residues. CDR3 sequence reads: CASSYFSGQETQYF. The DNA for the CDR3 is TGTGCCAGCAGTTACTTCAGCGGGCAAGAGACCCAGTACTTC.

The CDR3 protein is CASSFQLGEANEKLFF. The CDR3 DNA reads as TGTGCCAGCAGCTTCCAATTGGGGGAAGCTAATGAAAAACTGTTTTTT. The chain joins TRBV13 to TRBJ1-4, with D maybe TRBD1 (5 bases). The CDR3 sequence is 16 residues long. Per germline, CDR1 PRHDT and CDR2 FYEKMQ (reference sequence). The V gene lost 3 bases and the J gene lost 3 bases, with 14 bases spanning the gap.